The 18 T cell receptor beta chains in this list originate from one sample, sequenced in a study of blood T cell repertoires in COVID-19. Sequencing was performed with immunoSEQ multiplex PCR; in TCRdb, only in-frame clones are kept and a portion is missing. The table shows 70,000 to 90,000 clones, with about 85% occurring only once. Sequences were obtained from peripheral blood. The receptors were gathered from a man in his 60s with acute or convalescent COVID-19.

The genes are TRBV19 and TRBJ1-2; D is perhaps TRBD1 (5 bases). The ends were cut back, 5 bases at V and 5 bases at J, with 12 bases in the middle. The CDR3 contains 13 residues. Looked up from germline, CDR1 is LNHDA and CDR2 is SQIVND (reference sequence). CDR3 DNA sequence: TGTGCCAGTAGTTCGACAGAAAATTATGGCTACACCTTC. It codes for CASSSTENYGYTF.

This chain uses TRBV23-1 with TRBJ1-2; D call uncertain. TRBV23-1 has ORF status, its function being uncertain. The CDR3 is made up of 14 amino acids. The V gene lost 0 bases and the J gene lost 2 bases, with 7 bases spanning the gap. In nucleotides, the CDR3 is TGCGCCAGCAGTCAATCCGAACGGAACTATGGCTACACCTTC. Protein sequence: CASSQSERNYGYTF.

The CDR3 here is CASSSGTGQPQHF. The CDR3 DNA follows: TGTGCCAGCAGTTCCGGGACAGGTCAGCCCCAGCATTTT. V and J are TRBV6-4 and TRBJ1-5; TRBD1 matches at 8 bases. Germline CDR1 and CDR2: MRHNA and SNTAGT. The CDR3 totals 13 residues. V shed 5 bases, J shed 6 bases, and the junction held 3 bases outside the gene matches.

The chain combines TRBV2 with TRBJ2-3, with TRBD2 identical over 14 bases. V shed 6 bases, J shed 4 bases, and the junction held 3 bases outside the gene matches. Germline CDR1 SNHLY, CDR2 FYNNEI. CDR3 length equals 15 residues. The CDR3 DNA reads TGTGCCAGCAGCAGACTAGCGGGGGGGTCAGATACGCAGTATTTT. Protein: CASSRLAGGSDTQYF.

In its sample, this clone was seen once. V is TRBV5-1 and J is TRBJ1-2; D is undetermined. Germline V lookup: CDR1 SGHRS, CDR2 YFSETQ. V was pared by 0 bases and J by 8 bases, with 11 bases between. The CDR3 spans 13 residues. The CDR3 region has the DNA TGCGCCAGCAGCTTGGATGGAGGAGTCGGCTACACCTTC. Translating it yields CASSLDGGVGYTF.

This chain connects TRBV7-6 to TRBJ2-3, with 10 bases identical to TRBD2. The CDR3 has 16 amino acids. The V gene end was trimmed by 2 bases and the J gene end by 2 bases; junction bases not matched to a gene: 4. From germline, CDR1 is SGHVS and CDR2 FNYEAQ. CDR3 in amino acids: CASSLTAGGTTDTQYF. In DNA, the CDR3 is TGTGCCAGCAGCTTAACAGCGGGGGGGACCACAGATACGCAGTATTTT.

V and J are TRBV19 and TRBJ2-1, with 14 nucleotides matching TRBD2. The V and J ends lost 1 base and 14 bases, in that order; junction bases with no gene match: 4. The CDR3 sequence is 14 residues long. Germline-derived CDR1 and CDR2 are LNHDA and SQIVND (reference sequence). The CDR3 loop reads CASSIGGTSGSKFF. The DNA for the CDR3 is TGTGCCAGTAGTATAGGGGGGACTAGCGGGAGTAAGTTCTTC.

The chain links TRBV9 to TRBJ2-2; 10 bases fit TRBD2. V shed 4 bases and J 1 base; nucleotides not matched to a gene: 1. Looked up from germline, CDR1 is SGDLS and CDR2 is YYNGEE. The CDR3 length is 15 residues. The CDR3 DNA reads TGTGCCAGCAGCCCTAGCGGGGGGAACACCGGGGAGCTGTTTTTT. It specifies CASSPSGGNTGELFF.

For the CDR3, the DNA is TGCAGCGACAGACTAGCGGATGAGCAGTTCTTC. It is translated as CSDRLADEQFF. The genes are TRBV29-1 and TRBJ2-1; TRBD2 matches 9 bases. Trimming removed 7 bases from V and 8 bases from J; junction bases left unmatched: 3. Germline V gene lookup returns CDR1 SQVTM and CDR2 ANQGSEA. The CDR3 runs to 11 residues.

The chain has TRBV5-5 and TRBJ2-2, with TRBD1 identical over 7 bases. The CDR3 contains 14 residues. Germline CDR1 is SGHKS and CDR2 is YYEKEE (reference sequence). V trimming: 3 bases; J trimming: 4 bases; junction bases outside the gene matches: 3. The CDR3 DNA reads as TGTGCCAGCAGCTCGGGACAGTCCACCGGGGAGCTGTTTTTT. Translation gives CASSSGQSTGELFF.

The gene calls are TRBV2 and TRBJ1-5; D not resolved. The CDR3 totals 14 residues. V was clipped by 7 bases and J by 4 bases, with 14 bases between them. Germline CDR1 reads SNHLY; CDR2 reads FYNNEI. The chain's CDR3 is CASNDLGLNQPQHF. CDR3 coding DNA: TGTGCCAGCAACGATTTGGGCTTAAATCAGCCCCAGCATTTT.

V gene TRBV2 combines with J gene TRBJ1-1; 7 bases map to TRBD1. Germline V gene lookup returns CDR1 SNHLY and CDR2 FYNNEI. The CDR3 sequence is 16 residues long. V lost 4 bases, J lost 0 bases, and 8 bases stayed unmatched. The CDR3 loop is CASSGQGGRMNTEAFF. CDR3 bases: TGTGCCAGCAGTGGGCAGGGGGGTCGGATGAACACTGAAGCTTTCTTT. The variable domain in full, with the rest retrieved from reference TRBV2 and TRBJ1-1, is EPEVTQTPSHQVTQMGQEVILRCVPISNHLYFYWYRQILGQKVEFLVSFYNNEISEKSEIFDDQFSVERPDGSNFTLKIRSTKLEDSAMYFCASSGQGGRMNTEAFFGQGTRLTVV.

The chain is built from TRBV5-1 and TRBJ2-1, with 13 bases fitting TRBD2. The CDR3 spans 17 residues. The germline V gene has CDR1 SGHRS and CDR2 YFSETQ. V lost 0 bases to trimming and J lost 5 bases; unmatched junction nucleotides: 5. The CDR3 region has the DNA TGCGCCAGCAGCTTGGCACTAGCGGGAGGGCTAGACAATGAGCAGTTCTTC. Translating gives CASSLALAGGLDNEQFF.

The chain recombines TRBV5-1 with TRBJ2-3, with TRBD1 identical over 7 bases. Per the germline V gene, CDR1 is SGHRS and CDR2 is YFSETQ. V lost 7 bases to trimming and J lost 0 bases; unmatched junction nucleotides: 11. The CDR3 length is 16 residues. In nucleotides, the CDR3 is TGCGCCAGCGCACTACAGGGGACGATGAGCACAGATACGCAGTATTTT. Translating gives CASALQGTMSTDTQYF.

V usage is TRBV29-1 and J usage is TRBJ2-7; 9 bases agree with TRBD2. Trimming removed 7 bases from V and 3 bases from J; junction bases left unmatched: 10. CDR1 SQVTM and CDR2 ANQGSEA come from the germline V gene. This CDR3 comprises 14 residues. This CDR3 is CSAQEAGGRYEQYF. The CDR3 DNA reads as TGCAGCGCACAAGAGGCGGGAGGGCGCTACGAGCAGTACTTC.

This clone was counted between two and nine times. The chain employs TRBV5-1 and TRBJ1-2; 7 nucleotides align to TRBD1. V shed 2 bases, J shed 8 bases, and the junction held 12 bases outside the gene matches. CDR3 length: 15 residues. Germline V gene sequence: CDR1 SGHRS, CDR2 YFSETQ. The DNA for the CDR3 is TGCGCCAGCAGCTTTTGGACAGGTCCGCTTGAAGGCTACACCTTC. It encodes CASSFWTGPLEGYTF.

This rearrangement joins TRBV19 to TRBJ2-2, with D perhaps TRBD1 (6 bases). V shed 8 bases and J shed 3 bases, with 13 bases lying between them. Germline V gives CDR1 LNHDA, CDR2 SQIVND (reference sequence). The CDR3 covers 14 residues. In DNA, the CDR3 is TGTGCCAGTCGGGGACACCGAGACACCGGGGAGCTGTTTTTT. Translation gives CASRGHRDTGELFF.

The J gene is TRBJ2-5, the V gene TRBV15; 11 nucleotides align to TRBD1. Trimming removed 5 bases from V and 5 bases from J; junction bases left unmatched: 7. The CDR3 is 15 amino acids. CDR1 and CDR2 from the germline V gene are LNHNV and YYDKDF (reference sequence). The chain's CDR3 is CATSRDRGFGETQYF. CDR3 DNA sequence: TGTGCCACCAGCCGGGACAGGGGGTTCGGGGAGACCCAGTACTTC. The whole variable domain, filled in from reference TRBV15 and TRBJ2-5, reads DAMVIQNPRYQVTQFGKPVTLSCSQTLNHNVMYWYQQKSSQAPKLLFHYYDKDFNNEADTPDNFQSRRPNTSFCFLDIRSPGLGDTAMYLCATSRDRGFGETQYFGPGTRLLVL.